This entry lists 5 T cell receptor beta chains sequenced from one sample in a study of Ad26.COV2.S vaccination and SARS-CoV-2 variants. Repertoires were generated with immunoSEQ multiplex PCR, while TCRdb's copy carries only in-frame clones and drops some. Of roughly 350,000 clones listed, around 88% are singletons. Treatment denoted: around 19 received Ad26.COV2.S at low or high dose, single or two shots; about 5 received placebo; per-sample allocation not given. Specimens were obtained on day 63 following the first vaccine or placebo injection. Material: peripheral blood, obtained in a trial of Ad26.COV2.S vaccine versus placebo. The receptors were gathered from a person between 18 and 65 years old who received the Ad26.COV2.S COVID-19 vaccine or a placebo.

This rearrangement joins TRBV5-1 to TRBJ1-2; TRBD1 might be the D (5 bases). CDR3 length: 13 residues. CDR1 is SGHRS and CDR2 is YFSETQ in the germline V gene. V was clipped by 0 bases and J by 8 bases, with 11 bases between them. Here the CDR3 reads CASSLDRYGGYTF. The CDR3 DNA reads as TGCGCCAGCAGCTTGGACAGGTACGGCGGCTACACCTTC.

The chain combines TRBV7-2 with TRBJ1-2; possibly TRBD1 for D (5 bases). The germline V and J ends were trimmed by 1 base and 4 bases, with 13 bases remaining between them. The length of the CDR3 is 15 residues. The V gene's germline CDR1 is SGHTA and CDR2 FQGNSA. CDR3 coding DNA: TGTGCCAGCAGCTTAGGTTTGCGGGGCTCCTATGGCTACACCTTC. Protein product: CASSLGLRGSYGYTF.

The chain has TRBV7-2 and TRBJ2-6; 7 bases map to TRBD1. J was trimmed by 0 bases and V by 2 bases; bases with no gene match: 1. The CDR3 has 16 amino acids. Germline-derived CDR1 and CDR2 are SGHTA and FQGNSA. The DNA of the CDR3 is TGTGCCAGCAGCTTAACAGGGGCCTCTGGGGCCAACGTCCTGACTTTC. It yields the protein CASSLTGASGANVLTF.

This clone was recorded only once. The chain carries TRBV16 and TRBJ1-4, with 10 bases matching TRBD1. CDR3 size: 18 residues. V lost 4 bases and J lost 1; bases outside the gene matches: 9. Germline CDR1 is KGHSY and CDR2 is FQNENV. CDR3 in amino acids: CASSRETGGMGTNEKLFF. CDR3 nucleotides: TGTGCCAGCAGCCGAGAGACAGGGGGCATGGGAACTAATGAAAAACTGTTTTTT.

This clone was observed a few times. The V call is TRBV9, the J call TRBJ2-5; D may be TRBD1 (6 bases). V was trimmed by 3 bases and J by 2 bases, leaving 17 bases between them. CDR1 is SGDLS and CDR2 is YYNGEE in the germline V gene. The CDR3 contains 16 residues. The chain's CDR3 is CASSAHTGLGQETQYF. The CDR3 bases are TGTGCCAGCAGCGCCCACACAGGGTTAGGGCAAGAGACCCAGTACTTC.